This TCR beta chain was recorded in a study of graft-versus-host responses after intestinal transplantation. Across the whole study: Recipients had multivisceral, liver-intestinal, or isolated intestinal transplants. Every one of the recipients received anti-thymocyte globulin induction and afterwards took tacrolimus and steroids for approximately 3 years.

Comments on this clone: Its cognate antigen is unknown.

Germline V gene lookup returns CDR1 SGHTA and CDR2 FQGTGA. V was clipped by 5 bases and J by 2 bases; unmatched bases: 6. This CDR3 comprises 15 residues. Findings of the study overall: Early after transplant, HvG clones declined as circulating GvH clones peaked. Some GvH clones were seen earlier in gut or blood, suggesting intestinal origin.

Intraepithelial and lamina propria lymphocytes were freed from processed graft tissue. Profiling relied on immunoSEQ multiplex PCR, and the TCRdb table lists in-frame clones only, not all of them. The sample consists of some 4,000 clones, roughly three quarters of them appearing once. This rearrangement joins TRBV7-3 to TRBJ2-3, with 8 positions matching TRBD1. Sequenced here: ileum tissue, sampled roughly 350 days after intestinal transplantation. The clonotype originates from a human patient who received an intestinal transplant, so some T cells may come from the graft donor. CDR3 sequence: CASSTRTGLTDTQYF. The CDR3 DNA reads as TGTGCCAGCAGCACCAGGACAGGGCTCACAGATACGCAGTATTTT.